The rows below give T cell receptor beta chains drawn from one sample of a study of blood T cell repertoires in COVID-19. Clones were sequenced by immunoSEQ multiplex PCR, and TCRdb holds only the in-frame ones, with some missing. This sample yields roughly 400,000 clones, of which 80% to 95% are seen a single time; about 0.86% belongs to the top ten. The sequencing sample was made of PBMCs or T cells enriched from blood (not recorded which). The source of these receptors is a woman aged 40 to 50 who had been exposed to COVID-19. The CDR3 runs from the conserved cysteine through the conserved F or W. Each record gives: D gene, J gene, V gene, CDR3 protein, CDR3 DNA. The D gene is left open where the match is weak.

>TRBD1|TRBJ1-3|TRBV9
CASSVGQGAAGNTIYF
TGTGCCAGCAGCGTAGGACAGGGGGCTGCCGGAAACACCATATATTTT
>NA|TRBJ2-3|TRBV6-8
CASSYVGHWGATQYF
TGTGCCAGCAGTTACGTGGGACATTGGGGAGCTACGCAGTATTTT
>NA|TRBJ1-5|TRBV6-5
CASSPQGLQQPQHF
TGTGCCAGCAGTCCGCAGGGCCTACAGCAGCCCCAGCATTTT
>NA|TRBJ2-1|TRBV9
CASSVELLVSHNEQFF
TGTGCCAGCAGCGTAGAATTGCTAGTTTCCCACAATGAGCAGTTCTTC
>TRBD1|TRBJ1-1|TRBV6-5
CASSKGQGEAFF
TGTGCCAGCAGTAAGGGACAGGGTGAAGCTTTCTTT
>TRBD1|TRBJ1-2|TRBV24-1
CATSDRDSHYGYTF
TGTGCCACCAGTGATCGGGACAGCCACTATGGCTACACCTTC
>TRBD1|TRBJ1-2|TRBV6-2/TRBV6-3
CASSAHRGNGYTF
TGTGCCAGCAGTGCCCACAGGGGAAATGGCTACACCTTC
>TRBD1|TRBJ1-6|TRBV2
CASTPWDRGQSPLHF
TGTGCCAGCACCCCATGGGACAGGGGACAATCACCCCTCCACTTT
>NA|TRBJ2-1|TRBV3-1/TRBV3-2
CASSNRDCDNEQFF
TGTGCCAGCAGCAACCGGGACTGCGACAATGAGCAGTTCTTC
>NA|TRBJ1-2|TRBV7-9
CASSPTQLDSSGYTF
TGTGCCAGCAGCCCGACCCAATTGGACAGCTCGGGCTACACCTTC
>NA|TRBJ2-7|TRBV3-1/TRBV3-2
CASSGQGSAGEQYF
TGTGCCAGCAGCGGGCAGGGGTCTGCGGGCGAGCAGTACTTC
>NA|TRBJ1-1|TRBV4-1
CASSPLGPRTEAFF
TGCGCCAGCAGCCCCCTGGGTCCGCGGACTGAAGCTTTCTTT
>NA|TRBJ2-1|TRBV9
CASSGLLNEQFF
TGTGCCAGCTCGGGACTCCTCAATGAGCAGTTCTTC
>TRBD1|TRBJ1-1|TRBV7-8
CASSEQGTLNTEAFF
TGTGCCAGCAGCGAACAGGGGACTCTGAACACTGAAGCTTTCTTT
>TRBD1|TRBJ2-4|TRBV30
CAWRSTGAAKNIQYF
TGTGCCTGGAGATCCACAGGGGCCGCCAAAAACATTCAGTACTTC
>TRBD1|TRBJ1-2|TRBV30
CAWQDRAGYTF
TGTGCCTGGCAGGACAGGGCTGGCTACACCTTC
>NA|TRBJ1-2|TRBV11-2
CASSLFTSGAYGYTF
TGTGCCAGCAGCTTATTCACATCCGGAGCATATGGCTACACCTTC
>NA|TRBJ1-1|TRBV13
CASSLVRTEAFF
TGTGCCAGCAGCTTAGTTCGCACTGAAGCTTTCTTT
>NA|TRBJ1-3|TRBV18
CASSPPSTVGTIYF
TGTGCCAGCTCACCCCCATCGACTGTGGGCACCATATATTTT
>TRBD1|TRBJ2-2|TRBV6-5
CASSYSRNRGGELFF
TGTGCCAGCAGTTACTCTAGAAACAGGGGCGGGGAGCTGTTTTTT
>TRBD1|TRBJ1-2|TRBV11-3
CASSLVGGQGDGYTF
TGTGCCAGCAGCTTAGTAGGGGGACAGGGTGATGGCTACACCTTC
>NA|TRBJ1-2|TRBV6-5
CASSYSSGNGYTF
TGTGCCAGCAGTTACTCTTCCGGGAACGGCTACACCTTC
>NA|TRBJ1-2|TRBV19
CASSIEAGSRYTF
TGTGCCAGTAGTATAGAGGCAGGGTCGCGCTACACCTTC